A single T cell receptor (beta chain) is shown here with its context. This specimen comes from a study of blood T cell repertoires in COVID-19. Study information: T cells, B-cell-depleted T cells, or PBMCs supplied cDNA or gDNA.

Recruitment covered about two dozen US areas and drew participants whose ages spanned roughly 18 to 100 years. Recovery among Cohort 3 donors was established by two negative PCRs, clearance, or symptom resolution. How the authors handled the data: Amplifying reference gene primers gave estimates of nucleated cell counts. Data came from immunoSEQ multiplex PCR; TCRdb stores just in-frame clones and leaves some out. V and J calls and clone size are copied from that table; D and trimming were computed from the DNA. Of approximately 170,000 clones in the sample, around 84% are singletons; the top ten hold 8%. CDR3 length: 11 residues. Germline loops: CDR1 DFQATT, CDR2 SNEGSKA (reference sequence). Between the trimmed V and J ends, which lost 7 bases and 5 bases, there was a span of 9 bases.

The chain joins TRBV20-1 to TRBJ2-1, with D perhaps TRBD2 (6 bases). What was sequenced was PBMCs or T cells enriched from blood (not recorded which). The sequence derives from a woman aged 45 to 65 who had recovered from COVID-19. The DNA for the CDR3 is TGCAGTGGACTAGGGCACAATGAGCAGTTCTTC. Translation gives CSGLGHNEQFF.